Described below is a single TCR beta chain sequence and its context. It has no known antigen specificity. Base qualities are not recorded, but no much larger clone differs from it by a single base. The cohort consisted of 666 healthy bone marrow donors. Cohort members were all nominally healthy when sampled, although unrecorded immune exposures were likely present. CMV serostatus was positive for about 290 and negative for about 50% of the roughly 700 cohort members, and was not recorded for this donor. A peripheral blood sample was collected from each donor, and TCR beta sequencing was performed on peripheral blood mononuclear cells. The Qiagen DNeasy Blood Extraction Kit was used to extract genomic DNA from the blood cell samples. This entry comes from a study of cytomegalovirus exposure and HLA in healthy donors (dated by TCRdb to the late 2010s). About the study as a whole: An earlier analysis of around 600 of the donors reported 250 to 300 Gb of sequence data and approximately 110 million unique TCR beta sequences from about 200 million T cells. Rather than using new phenotypic data, the later analysis identified candidate immune exposures from TCR beta sequences and from how often those sequences occurred across donors. Using immunosequencing, the study profiled T cell repertoires from 550 to 750 subjects and related those repertoires to cytomegalovirus serostatus. Every discovery cohort repertoire had been produced on one sequencing platform. A later analysis re-examined previously published TCR beta repertoires from hundreds of donors and added high-resolution HLA genotyping to investigate patterns of TCR occurrence. Typing coverage varied by locus: 629-630 donors for A, B, C, DRB1 and DQB1; approximately 520 for DQA1; about 570 for DPA1; 450 to 480 for DPB1. An earlier analysis of 587 of the donors used high-throughput TCR beta sequencing to judge whether each TCR beta V gene segment behaved as functional or pseudogenic. Class I and class II HLA loci were covered by the typing at four-digit resolution. The aim of the study was to test whether cataloging public T cell receptors could identify signatures of past pathogen exposure. A later genetic analysis took genome-wide SNP genotypes for about three fifths of the roughly 700 donors and used that subset as a discovery cohort. A separate validation cohort of roughly 110 different subjects was used in addition to the 666-subject first cohort. Of the roughly 400 genotyped donors, less than 85% were placed in the genetic ancestry cluster associated with self-reported Caucasian donors. The study combined high-throughput TCR immunosequencing, statistical association of individual TCRs with disease status, and machine learning to predict cytomegalovirus infection status. Four to six DR-DQ haplotypes were handled as single units for association and clustering, since linkage in the cohort was strong. Roughly 290 gigabases of sequencing data and about 92 million unique TCR sequences made up an early release that covered 640 HLA-typed donors. Among some 410 genotyped donors of the cohort, an average of approximately 200,000 unique TCR beta nucleotide sequences was sequenced per donor, of which about 19% were non-productive. Donor age, sex, ethnicity and CMV serostatus were compiled together with the repertoire data.

Beyond this particular receptor, the publication reports: According to a later analysis, TCR association rates differed among HLA loci, with DRB1 alleles showing the most associated TCRs and HLA-C alleles showing the fewest. Sequencing depth was assumed to be roughly uniform across donors in the presence/absence analyses, though that assumption may not hold. At a false discovery rate of 0.05, a later analysis linked approximately 18,000 TCR beta sequences to specific HLA alleles. In a later analysis, several top co-occurrence clusters were reported to appear linked to parvovirus B19, influenza, CMV and Epstein-Barr virus. Because counts were too low, about 18 rarely observed V segments, including chromosome 9 orphons, were excluded from the earlier analysis of some 540 of the donors. When HLA alleles, especially DR and DQ, strongly co-occurred, TCR associations were difficult to assign to individual alleles. A later analysis found that HLA-associated TCR beta chains were more clonally expanded and had lower generation probabilities than equally common non-associated chains. It was suggested by the authors that the approach could potentially be generalized to other disease states and immunological phenotypes. The classifier was reported to diagnose cytomegalovirus status with high specificity and sensitivity in both the original and validation cohorts. The study gave a list of 150 to 200 TCR beta chains associated with cytomegalovirus. While some public TCRs were present in many individuals, most TCR sequences turned up only very rarely across donors. CMV serostatus was the only immune exposure information available for the cohort. Because HLA typing was missing for some donors at each locus, association tests included only the typed subset. The cohort was sequenced for TCR beta chains only, and without alpha or paired-chain data the features that could be detected were limited. A further reported finding was that TCR beta sequences accurately predicted the HLA-A and HLA-B alleles for most subjects in the first cohort. A cluster of highly shared sequence variants was judged likely to represent a technical artifact of the sequencing pipeline. In a later analysis, most CMV-associated TCR beta chains were found to appear HLA-restricted, with HLA associations seemingly driven largely by CMV exposure. Compared with the approximately 710-donor mean, donors in an Asian-associated ancestry cluster had fewer N-insertions in productive TCRs, according to a later genetic analysis. An earlier analysis of 587 of the donors showed that most TCR beta V segments appeared in productive rearrangements either about 87% or about 30% of the time, which broadly matched IMGT annotations. Three of the identified cytomegalovirus-associated TCR beta chains were confirmed in vitro to be specific for cytomegalovirus antigens. In a later genetic analysis, a missense DCLRE1C variant was associated with V-gene and J-gene trimming of TCR beta chains, and the association was replicated in an independent cohort. Correlated functional status among segregating V segments might reflect linkage disequilibrium, but an unknown experimental factor could not be ruled out.

Library construction relied on the immunoSEQ multiplex PCR assay. For the multiplex PCR, a mixture combining 60 forward primers for TCR Vbeta segments and 13 reverse primers for TCR Jbeta segments was used. The CDR3 region of rearranged TCR beta genes was amplified from genomic DNA by a multiplex PCR assay. The Illumina HiSeq System was used to sequence the amplified TCR beta libraries as 87-base-pair reads. In the paper's pipeline: A later analysis counted some 74 million unique TCR beta chains across the 690 or so repertoires, and 9 million to 14 million of these chains were shared by at least two donors. A nearest-neighbor algorithm error-corrected the raw reads and collapsed the reads into unique sequences, merging closely related sequences to remove PCR and sequencing errors. V, D and J gene segments were assigned by aligning CDR3 sequences to IMGT reference sequences. For a sequence to be retained, at least a six-nucleotide match to both a V gene segment and a J gene segment was required. A rearrangement was called productive if the CDR3 had no stop codons and remained in frame with V and J, and every other rearrangement was called non-productive. CDR3 was defined according to IMGT convention as the region running from the second conserved V-encoded cysteine to the conserved J-encoded phenylalanine. Sequences without an unambiguous match to a single V gene segment were excluded from the earlier analysis of 450 to 650 of the donors. In an earlier analysis of a few hundred of the donors, a V segment was called functional when productive rearrangements were above 56.7%, and segregating when the standard deviation between donors exceeded 5%. A statistical classification framework was built to diagnose cytomegalovirus status from the catalog of TCR beta chain sequences. V and J gene assignment, in a later analysis, came from comparing TCR nucleotide sequences with IMGT/GENE-DB human TR gene sequences. A later analysis assigned CDR3 sequences and most-parsimonious VDJ recombination scenarios with the TCRdist pipeline. A later analysis defined each TCR beta chain by its CDR3 amino acid sequence plus V-gene family, and excluded reads lacking a unique V-gene family. In a later analysis, 450 to 600 highly shared, low-generation-probability nucleotide sequences were removed to address suspected cross-contamination and a sequencing artifact. For each public chain, a later analysis derived a clonal expansion index from normalized ranks of inferred template counts within each repertoire. In a later analysis, generation probabilities were computed with a VDJ recombination model fitted to out-of-frame rearrangements, and the resulting probabilities were checked against IGoR. Hypergeometric tests were used in a later analysis to score TCR-TCR, TCR-HLA and TCR-CMV co-occurrence, with a repertoire-size bias correction applied to the TCR pairs. To estimate false discovery rates, a later analysis permuted the HLA or CMV assignments 20 times. In a later analysis, co-occurring TCRs were grouped using DBSCAN, with TCRdist sequence similarity added in when clustering inside HLA-allele-positive subsets. Repertoires with fewer than 30,000 or more than 120,000 public chains, plus five repertoires with anomalous nucleotide sharing, were excluded from co-occurrence clustering. As stored in TCRdb, this immuneACCESS dataset retains in-frame rearrangements with V and J assigned. A fraction of the clones does not appear; measured against another copy, unresolved V genes explain less than half of the discrepancy, and the remainder lacks a known reason. D and trimming were read from the DNA, whereas the V and J calls and clone size are those reported in that table. Counted in this sample were about 70,000 clones; around two thirds of them appeared once. The ten largest clones take up 10% to 12% of the sample.

Sequencing was done on a sample of PBMCs. The sequence was collected from a human donor in good health.

The sequence in DNA is TGTGCCAGCTCGGGACAGGACGGTTATGACACTGAAGCTTTCTTT. Its translation reads: CASSGQDGYDTEAFF. This chain joins TRBV18 to TRBJ1-1; 8 middle bases align to TRBD1. After removal of 6 bases from V and 3 bases from J, the junction retains 9 bases not matched to a gene. The CDR3 covers 15 residues, taking in both the cysteine and the phenylalanine. Only the CDR3 region is kept as DNA, spanning 45 bases read in frame from base 1. In the germline V gene, CDR1 corresponds to KGHSH and CDR2 to LQKENI.